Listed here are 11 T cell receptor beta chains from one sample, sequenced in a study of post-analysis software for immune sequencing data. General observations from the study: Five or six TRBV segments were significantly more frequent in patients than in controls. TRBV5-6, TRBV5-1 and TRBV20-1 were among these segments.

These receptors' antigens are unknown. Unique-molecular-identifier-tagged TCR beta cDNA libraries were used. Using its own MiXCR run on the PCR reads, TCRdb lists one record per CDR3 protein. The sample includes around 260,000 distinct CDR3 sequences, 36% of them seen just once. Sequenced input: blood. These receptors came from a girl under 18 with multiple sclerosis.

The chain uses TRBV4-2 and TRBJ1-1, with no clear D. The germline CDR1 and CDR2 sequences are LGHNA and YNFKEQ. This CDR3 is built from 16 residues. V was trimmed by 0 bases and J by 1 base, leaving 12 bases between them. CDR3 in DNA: TGTGCCAGCAGCCAAGATTTGGCAGCGGGGAACACTGAAGCTTTCTTT. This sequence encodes CASSQDLAAGNTEAFF.

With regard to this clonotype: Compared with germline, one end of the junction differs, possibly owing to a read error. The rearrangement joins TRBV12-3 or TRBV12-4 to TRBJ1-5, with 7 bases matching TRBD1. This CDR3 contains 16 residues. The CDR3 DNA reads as TGTGTCAGCAGCCCGGGGACAGCGGACGGCAATCAGCCCCAGCATTTT. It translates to CVSSPGTADGNQPQHF.

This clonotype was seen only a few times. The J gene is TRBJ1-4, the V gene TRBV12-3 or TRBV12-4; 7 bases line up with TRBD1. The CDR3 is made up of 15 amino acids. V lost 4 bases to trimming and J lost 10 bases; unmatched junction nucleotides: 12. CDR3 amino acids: CASSSTGALGGKLFF. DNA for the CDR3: TGTGCCAGCAGTTCCACAGGGGCGCTAGGTGGAAAACTGTTTTTT.

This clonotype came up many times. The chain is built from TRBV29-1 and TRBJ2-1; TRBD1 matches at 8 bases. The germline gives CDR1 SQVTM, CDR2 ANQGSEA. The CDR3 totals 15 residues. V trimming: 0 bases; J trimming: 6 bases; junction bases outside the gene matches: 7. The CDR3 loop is CSVEDQGALSNEQFF. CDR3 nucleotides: TGCAGCGTTGAAGATCAGGGGGCTTTAAGCAATGAGCAGTTCTTC.

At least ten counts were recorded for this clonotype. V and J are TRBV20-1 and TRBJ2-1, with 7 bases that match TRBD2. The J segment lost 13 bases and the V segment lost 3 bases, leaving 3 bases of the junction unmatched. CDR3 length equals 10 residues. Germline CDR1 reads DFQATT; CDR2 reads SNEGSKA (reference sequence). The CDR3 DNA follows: TGCAGTGCTAGGACGGGGGGTCAGTTCTTC. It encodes CSARTGGQFF.

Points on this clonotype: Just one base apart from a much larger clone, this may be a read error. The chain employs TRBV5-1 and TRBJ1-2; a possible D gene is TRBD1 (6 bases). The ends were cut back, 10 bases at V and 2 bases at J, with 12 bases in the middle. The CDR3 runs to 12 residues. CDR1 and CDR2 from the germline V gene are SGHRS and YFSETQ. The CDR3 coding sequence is TGCGCCGAGGGGGGCGGAAACTATGGCTACACCTTC. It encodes CAEGGGNYGYTF.

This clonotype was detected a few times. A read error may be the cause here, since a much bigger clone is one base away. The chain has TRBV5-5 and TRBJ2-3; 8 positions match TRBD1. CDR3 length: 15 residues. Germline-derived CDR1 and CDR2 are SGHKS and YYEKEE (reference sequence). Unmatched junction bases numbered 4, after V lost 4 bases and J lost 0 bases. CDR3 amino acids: CASSGTGPSTDTQYF. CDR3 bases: TGTGCCAGCAGCGGGACAGGTCCTAGCACAGATACGCAGTATTTT.

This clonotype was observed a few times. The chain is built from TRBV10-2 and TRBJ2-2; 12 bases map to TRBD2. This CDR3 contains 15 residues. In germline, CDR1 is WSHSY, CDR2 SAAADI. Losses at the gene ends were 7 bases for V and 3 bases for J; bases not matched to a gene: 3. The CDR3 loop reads CASMTSGGHTGELFF. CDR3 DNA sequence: TGCGCCAGCATGACTAGCGGGGGCCACACCGGGGAGCTGTTTTTT.

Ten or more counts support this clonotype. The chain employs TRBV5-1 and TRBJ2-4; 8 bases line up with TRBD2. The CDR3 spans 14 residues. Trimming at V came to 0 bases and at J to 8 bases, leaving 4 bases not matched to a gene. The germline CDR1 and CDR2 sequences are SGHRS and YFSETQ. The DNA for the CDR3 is TGCGCCAGCAGCTTGGCCGGGGGGGCCGACATTCAGTACTTC. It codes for CASSLAGGADIQYF.

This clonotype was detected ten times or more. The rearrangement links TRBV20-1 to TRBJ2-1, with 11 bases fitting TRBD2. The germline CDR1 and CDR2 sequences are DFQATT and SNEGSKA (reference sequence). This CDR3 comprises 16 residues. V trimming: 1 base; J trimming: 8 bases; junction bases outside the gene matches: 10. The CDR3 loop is CSARVRSGLAVYEQFF. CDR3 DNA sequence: TGCAGTGCTAGAGTCCGTTCGGGACTAGCGGTGTATGAGCAGTTCTTC.

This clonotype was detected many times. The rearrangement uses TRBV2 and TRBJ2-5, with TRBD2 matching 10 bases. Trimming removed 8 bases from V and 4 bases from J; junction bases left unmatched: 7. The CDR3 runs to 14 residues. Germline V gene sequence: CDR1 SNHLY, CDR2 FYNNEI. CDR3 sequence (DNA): TGTGCCAGCCACTTAGCGGGAGGTTTAGAGACCCAGTACTTC. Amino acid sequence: CASHLAGGLETQYF.